The 8 T cell receptor beta chains given below trace back to one sample, sequenced in a study of cytotoxic CD8 clonotypes in ibrutinib-treated CLL. Here immunoSEQ multiplex PCR was the method, and the copy in TCRdb shows in-frame clones only, minus some. The sample has 9,000 to 13,000 clones, about 79% seen once; the top ten hold around 16%. The specimen was PBMCs, collected at disease progression, from a patient treated with ibrutinib. All receptors come from a human donor with chronic lymphocytic leukemia.

The chain is built from TRBV28 and TRBJ1-3; D is ambiguous. Germline-derived CDR1 and CDR2 are MDHEN and SYDVKM. The length of the CDR3 is 18 residues. Trimming cost V 4 bases and J 1 base, with 20 bases left between them. The DNA for the CDR3 is TGTGCCAGCAGTTATCGTAGGCAGCTTCCCTTTTCTGGAAACACCATATATTTT. Translated, it gives CASSYRRQLPFSGNTIYF. Full variable domain (outside the CDR3, taken from reference TRBV28 and TRBJ1-3): DVKVTQSSRYLVKRTGEKVFLECVQDMDHENMFWYRQDPGLGLRLIYFSYDVKMKEKGDIPEGYSVSREKKERFSLILESASTNQTSMYLCASSYRRQLPFSGNTIYFGEGSWLTVV.

CDR3 amino acids: CASSTHRVEGYTF. DNA for the CDR3: TGTGCCAGCAGTACGCACAGGGTTGAGGGCTACACCTTC. The rearrangement joins TRBV2 to TRBJ1-2; weak D call: TRBD1 (6 bases). This CDR3 is built from 13 residues. Germline V gene sequence: CDR1 SNHLY, CDR2 FYNNEI. V was shortened by 5 bases and J by 8 bases, with 15 bases between the two germline ends.

This CDR3 reads CAISEPNRDSEQFF. The CDR3 bases are TGTGCCATCAGTGAGCCGAATAGGGACAGTGAGCAGTTCTTC. The chain recombines TRBV10-3 with TRBJ2-1, with 7 bases aligning to TRBD1. Germline V gene sequence: CDR1 ENHRY, CDR2 SYGVKD. Losses at the gene ends were 2 bases for V and 9 bases for J; bases not matched to a gene: 7. The CDR3 runs to 14 residues.

The rearrangement joins TRBV15 to TRBJ2-7, with 9 bases matching TRBD1. From germline, CDR1 is LNHNV and CDR2 YYDKDF (reference sequence). Trimming took 1 base from V and 3 from J; bases not matched to a gene: 4. This CDR3 spans 15 amino acids. In DNA, the CDR3 is TGTGCCACCAGCAGAGGGACAGGGGAAGTCTACGAGCAGTACTTC. This sequence encodes CATSRGTGEVYEQYF.

The rearrangement links TRBV18 to TRBJ2-7; TRBD1 matches 8 bases. V trimming: 6 bases; J trimming: 5 bases; junction bases outside the gene matches: 12. Per germline, CDR1 KGHSH and CDR2 LQKENI. CDR3 size: 15 residues. The CDR3 loop is CASSKPTGVKDEQYF. CDR3 DNA sequence: TGTGCCAGCTCCAAACCGACAGGGGTAAAAGACGAGCAGTACTTC. Full variable domain (remainder filled in from reference TRBV18 and TRBJ2-7): NAGVMQNPRHLVRRRGQEARLRCSPMKGHSHVYWYRQLPEEGLKFMVYLQKENIIDESGMPKERFSAEFPKEGPSILRIQQVVRGDSAAYFCASSKPTGVKDEQYFGPGTRLTVT.

V usage is TRBV6-1 and J usage is TRBJ1-3; 7 bases map to TRBD1. V was pared by 2 bases and J by 6 bases, with 13 bases of the junction left unmatched. The germline CDR1 and CDR2 sequences are MNHNS and SASEGT. This CDR3 has 17 residues. The CDR3 DNA reads as TGTGCCAGCAGTGAAATGGCAATACAGGGGTTCGAAAACACCATATATTTT. This sequence encodes CASSEMAIQGFENTIYF.

This clone appeared a single time. V usage is TRBV29-1 and J usage is TRBJ2-1, with 10 bases that match TRBD2. CDR1 and CDR2 from the germline V gene are SQVTM and ANQGSEA. CDR3 length: 12 amino acids. Trimming removed 7 bases from V and 6 bases from J; junction bases left unmatched: 3. The CDR3 coding sequence is TGCAGCGCCCGGACTAGCGGCAATGAGCAGTTCTTC. Amino acids: CSARTSGNEQFF.

This clone has just a few counts. The rearrangement links TRBV19 to TRBJ1-2, with 8 bases matching TRBD1. This CDR3 is built from 14 residues. The germline gives CDR1 LNHDA, CDR2 SQIVND (reference sequence). Trimming took 5 bases from V and 8 from J; bases not matched to a gene: 10. The CDR3 region has the DNA TGTGCCAGTAGTTTAACCTCTGACAGGGGAGGCTACACCTTC. Its translation: CASSLTSDRGGYTF.